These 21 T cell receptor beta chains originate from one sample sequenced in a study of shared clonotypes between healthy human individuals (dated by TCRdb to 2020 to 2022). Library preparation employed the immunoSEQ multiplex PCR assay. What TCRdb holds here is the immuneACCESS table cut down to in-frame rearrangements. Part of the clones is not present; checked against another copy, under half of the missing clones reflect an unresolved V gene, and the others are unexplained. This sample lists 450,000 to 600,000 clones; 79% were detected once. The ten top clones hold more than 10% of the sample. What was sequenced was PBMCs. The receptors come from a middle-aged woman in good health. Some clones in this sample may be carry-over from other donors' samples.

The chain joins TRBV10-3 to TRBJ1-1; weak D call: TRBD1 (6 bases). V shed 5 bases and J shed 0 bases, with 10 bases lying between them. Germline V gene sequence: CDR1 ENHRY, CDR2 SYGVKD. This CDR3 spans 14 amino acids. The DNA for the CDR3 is TGTGCCATCAGTCTGGACAGCATGAACACTGAAGCTTTCTTT. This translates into CAISLDSMNTEAFF.

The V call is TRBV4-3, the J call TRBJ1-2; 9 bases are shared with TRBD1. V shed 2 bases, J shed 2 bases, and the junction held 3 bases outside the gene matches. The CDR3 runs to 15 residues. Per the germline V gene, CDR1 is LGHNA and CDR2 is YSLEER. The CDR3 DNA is TGCGCCAGCAGCCAATACGGACAGGGGAACTATGGCTACACCTTC. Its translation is CASSQYGQGNYGYTF.

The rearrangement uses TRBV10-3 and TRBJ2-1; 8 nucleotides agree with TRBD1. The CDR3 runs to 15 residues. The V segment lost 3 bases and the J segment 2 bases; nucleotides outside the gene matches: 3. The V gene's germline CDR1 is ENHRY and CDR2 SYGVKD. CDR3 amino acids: CAISDLQGAYNEQFF. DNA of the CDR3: TGTGCCATCAGTGACTTACAGGGGGCCTACAATGAGCAGTTCTTC.

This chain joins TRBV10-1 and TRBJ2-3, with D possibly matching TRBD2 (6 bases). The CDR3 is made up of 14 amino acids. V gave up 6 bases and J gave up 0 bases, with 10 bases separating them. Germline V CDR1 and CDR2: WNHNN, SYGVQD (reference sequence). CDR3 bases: TGCGCCAGCAGAGGTGGGGGGAGCACAGATACGCAGTATTTT. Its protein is CASRGGGSTDTQYF.

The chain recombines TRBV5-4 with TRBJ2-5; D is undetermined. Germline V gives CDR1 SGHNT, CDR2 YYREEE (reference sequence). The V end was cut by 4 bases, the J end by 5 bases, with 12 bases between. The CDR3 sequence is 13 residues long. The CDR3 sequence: CASSRPPSETQYF. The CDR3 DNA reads TGTGCCAGCAGCCGACCGCCATCGGAGACCCAGTACTTC.

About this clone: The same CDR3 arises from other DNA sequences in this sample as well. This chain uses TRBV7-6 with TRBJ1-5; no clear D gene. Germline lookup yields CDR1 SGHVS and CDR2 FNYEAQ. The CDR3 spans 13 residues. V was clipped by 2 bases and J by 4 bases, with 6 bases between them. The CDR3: CASSLSDNQPQHF. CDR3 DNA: TGTGCCAGCAGCTTATCAGATAATCAGCCCCAGCATTTT.

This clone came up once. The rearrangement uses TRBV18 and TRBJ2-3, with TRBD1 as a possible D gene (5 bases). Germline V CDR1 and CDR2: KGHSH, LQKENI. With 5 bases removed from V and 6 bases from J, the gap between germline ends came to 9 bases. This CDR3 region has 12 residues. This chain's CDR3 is CASSSSGDTQYF. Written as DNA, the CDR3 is TGTGCCAGCTCATCGTCAGGGGATACGCAGTATTTT. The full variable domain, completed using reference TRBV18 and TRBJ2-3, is NAGVMQNPRHLVRRRGQEARLRCSPMKGHSHVYWYRQLPEEGLKFMVYLQKENIIDESGMPKERFSAEFPKEGPSILRIQQVVRGDSAAYFCASSSSGDTQYFGPGTRLTVL.

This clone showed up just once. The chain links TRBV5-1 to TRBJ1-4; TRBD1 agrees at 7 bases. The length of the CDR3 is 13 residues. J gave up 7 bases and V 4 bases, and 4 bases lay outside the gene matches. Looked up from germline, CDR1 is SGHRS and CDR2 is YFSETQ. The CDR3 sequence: CASSRGDSEKLFF. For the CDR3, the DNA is TGCGCCAGCAGCCGGGGGGACAGTGAAAAACTGTTTTTT.

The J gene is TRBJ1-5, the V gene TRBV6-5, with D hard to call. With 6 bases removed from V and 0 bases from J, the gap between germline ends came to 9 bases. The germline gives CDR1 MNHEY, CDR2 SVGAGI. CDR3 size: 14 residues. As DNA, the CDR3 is TGTGCCAGCAGACCGCGGTTTAGCAATCAGCCCCAGCATTTT. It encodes CASRPRFSNQPQHF.

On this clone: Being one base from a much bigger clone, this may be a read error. The CDR3 nucleotides read TGTGTCTGGAGGGGGGCAGGGGATGGCTACACCTTC. It codes for CVWRGAGDGYTF. The chain links TRBV30 to TRBJ1-2; tentative D call: TRBD1 (6 bases). The CDR3 consists of 12 residues. Germline CDR1 and CDR2: GTSNPN and SVGIG (reference sequence).

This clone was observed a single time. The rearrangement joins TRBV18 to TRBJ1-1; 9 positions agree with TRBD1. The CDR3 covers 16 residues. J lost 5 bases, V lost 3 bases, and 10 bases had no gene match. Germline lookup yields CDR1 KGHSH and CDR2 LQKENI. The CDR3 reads CASSPRLQGARTEAFF. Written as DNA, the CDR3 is TGTGCCAGCTCACCGAGGCTACAGGGGGCGCGGACTGAAGCTTTCTTT.

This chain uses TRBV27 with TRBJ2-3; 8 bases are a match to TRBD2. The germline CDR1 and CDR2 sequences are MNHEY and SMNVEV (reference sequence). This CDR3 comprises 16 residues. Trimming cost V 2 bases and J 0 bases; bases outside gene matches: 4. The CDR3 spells CASSLAGGLSTDTQYF. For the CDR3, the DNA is TGTGCCAGCAGTTTAGCGGGAGGACTTAGCACAGATACGCAGTATTTT.

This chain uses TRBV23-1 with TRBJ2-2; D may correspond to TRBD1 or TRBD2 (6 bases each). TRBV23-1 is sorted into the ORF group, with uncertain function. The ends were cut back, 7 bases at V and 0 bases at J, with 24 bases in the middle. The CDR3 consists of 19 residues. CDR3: CASNKWGASRVTNTGELFF. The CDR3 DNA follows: TGCGCCAGCAACAAGTGGGGGGCGTCGAGGGTGACGAACACCGGGGAGCTGTTTTTT.

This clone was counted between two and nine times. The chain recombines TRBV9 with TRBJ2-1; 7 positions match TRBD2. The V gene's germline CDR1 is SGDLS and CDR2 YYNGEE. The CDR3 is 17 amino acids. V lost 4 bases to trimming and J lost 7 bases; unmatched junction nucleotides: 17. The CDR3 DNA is TGTGCCAGCAGCTCGAGGACTAGTCTATTGGTATCGAATGAGCAGTTCTTC. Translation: CASSSRTSLLVSNEQFF.

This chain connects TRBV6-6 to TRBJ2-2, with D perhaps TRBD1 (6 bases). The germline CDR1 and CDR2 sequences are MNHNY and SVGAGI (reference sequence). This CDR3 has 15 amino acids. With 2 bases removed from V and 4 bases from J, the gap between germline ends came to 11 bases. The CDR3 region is CASSYNRAGTGELFF. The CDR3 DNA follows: TGTGCCAGCAGTTACAACAGGGCGGGCACCGGGGAGCTGTTTTTT.

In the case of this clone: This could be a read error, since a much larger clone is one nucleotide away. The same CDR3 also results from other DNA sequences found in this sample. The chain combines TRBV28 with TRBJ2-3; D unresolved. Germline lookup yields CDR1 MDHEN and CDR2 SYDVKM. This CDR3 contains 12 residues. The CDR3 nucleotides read TGTGCCAGCAGTTCGAACACAGACACGCAGTATTTT. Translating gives CASSSNTDTQYF. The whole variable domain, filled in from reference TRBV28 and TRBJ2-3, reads DVKVTQSSRYLVKRTGEKVFLECVQDMDHENMFWYRQDPGLGLRLIYFSYDVKMKEKGDIPEGYSVSREKKERFSLILESASTNQTSMYLCASSSNTDTQYFGPGTRLTVL.

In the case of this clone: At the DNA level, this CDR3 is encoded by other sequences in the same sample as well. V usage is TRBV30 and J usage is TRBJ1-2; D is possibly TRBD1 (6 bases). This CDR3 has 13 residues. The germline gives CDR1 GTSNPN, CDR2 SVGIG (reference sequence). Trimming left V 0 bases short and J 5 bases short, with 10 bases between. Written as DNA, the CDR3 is TGTGCCTGGAGTGTAGGGCAGGGGTATGGCTACACCTTC. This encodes CAWSVGQGYGYTF.

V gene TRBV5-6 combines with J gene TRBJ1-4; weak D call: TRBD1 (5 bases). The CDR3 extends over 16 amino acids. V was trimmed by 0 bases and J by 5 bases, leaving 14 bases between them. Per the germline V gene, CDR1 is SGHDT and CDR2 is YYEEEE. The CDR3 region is CASSLEPQAKNEKLFF. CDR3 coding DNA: TGTGCCAGCAGCTTGGAACCACAGGCAAAAAATGAAAAACTGTTTTTT.

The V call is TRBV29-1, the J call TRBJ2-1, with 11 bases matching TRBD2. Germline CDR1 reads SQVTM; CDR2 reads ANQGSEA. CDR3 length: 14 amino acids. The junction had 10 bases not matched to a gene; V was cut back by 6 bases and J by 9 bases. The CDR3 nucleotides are TGCAGCGTACAAACTAGCGGGAGTTGGGGTGAGCAGTTCTTC. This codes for CSVQTSGSWGEQFF.

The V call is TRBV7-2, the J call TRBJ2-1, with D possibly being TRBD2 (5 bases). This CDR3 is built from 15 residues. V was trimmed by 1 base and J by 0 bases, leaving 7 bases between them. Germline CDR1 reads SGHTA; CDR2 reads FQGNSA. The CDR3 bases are TGTGCCAGCAGCTTAGAGAGCGGCTCCTACAATGAGCAGTTCTTC. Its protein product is CASSLESGSYNEQFF.

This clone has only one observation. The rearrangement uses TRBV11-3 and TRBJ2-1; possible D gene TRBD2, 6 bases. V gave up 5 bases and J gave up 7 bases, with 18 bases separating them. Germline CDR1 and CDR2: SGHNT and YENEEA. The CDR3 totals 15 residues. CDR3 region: CASSKDSPGVNEQFF. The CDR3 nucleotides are TGTGCCAGCAGCAAAGACAGCCCGGGAGTGAATGAGCAGTTCTTC.